The T cell receptor beta chain described here comes from a study of blood T cell repertoires in COVID-19. Only in-frame clones appear in the TCRdb table, and some are missing; sequencing was by immunoSEQ multiplex PCR. The data hold some 120,000 clones, with more than 75% observed a single time. The germline V gene has CDR1 LNHDA and CDR2 SQIVND (reference sequence). This CDR3 has 16 amino acids. J was trimmed by 4 bases and V by 5 bases; bases with no gene match: 13. The sequenced sample was peripheral blood. The sequence was collected from a woman aged 45-60 years who had recovered from COVID-19. The rearrangement links TRBV19 to TRBJ2-5; 7 bases fit TRBD1. The DNA for the CDR3 is TGTGCCAGTAGTGCAGGGGACAGCTTCGGAGGAGAGACCCAGTACTTC. As protein: CASSAGDSFGGETQYF.